One sample yielded the 16 T cell receptor beta chains listed below, sequenced in a study of cytomegalovirus exposure and HLA in healthy donors. The primer mix had 60 Vbeta and 13 Jbeta primers. Here immunoSEQ multiplex PCR was the method, and the copy in TCRdb shows in-frame clones only, minus some. The data contain some 35,000 clones, nearly 70% of them seen just once; the ten biggest clones take up more than 6.5%. Sequencing was done on a sample of PBMCs. All receptors come from a man aged 25 to 40 in good health and CMV-seronegative.

This chain uses TRBV29-1 with TRBJ1-1, with a tentative D call TRBD1 (5 bases). Germline V gene sequence: CDR1 SQVTM, CDR2 ANQGSEA. This CDR3 has 15 amino acids. V was pared by 5 bases and J by 3 bases, with 19 bases between. In DNA, the CDR3 is TGCAGCGTTCCGGAAGGGATCTGGGGGGACACTGAAGCTTTCTTT. It specifies CSVPEGIWGDTEAFF.

CDR3 in DNA: TGCGCCAGCAGAGGACTAGCGGGAGTGGGAGAGACCCAGTACTTC. As protein: CASRGLAGVGETQYF. The chain employs TRBV10-2 and TRBJ2-5; 13 positions match TRBD2. V gave up 6 bases and J gave up 4 bases; unmatched junction bases: 5. The CDR3 consists of 15 residues. The germline V gene has CDR1 WSHSY and CDR2 SAAADI.

This sequence joins TRBV4-1 and TRBJ2-5, with 7 bases lining up with TRBD1. Germline trimming cut 0 bases from V and 5 bases from J; bases unmatched to any gene: 6. This CDR3 spans 15 amino acids. The germline V gene encodes CDR1 MGHRA and CDR2 YSYEKL. The DNA of the CDR3 is TGCGCCAGCAGCCAAGACGGACAGGATCTCGAGACCCAGTACTTC. It codes for CASSQDGQDLETQYF.

V and J are TRBV4-3 and TRBJ2-7; 7 bases are shared with TRBD1. The CDR3 totals 15 residues. Losses at the gene ends were 2 bases for V and 3 bases for J; bases not matched to a gene: 7. CDR1 is LGHNA, CDR2 YSLEER, per germline. The DNA for the CDR3 is TGCGCCAGCAGCCAAAACCGGGACAGCATCTACGAGCAGTACTTC. Residues: CASSQNRDSIYEQYF.

This sequence joins TRBV12-5 and TRBJ1-1; the match to TRBD1 covers 9 bases. Per the germline V gene, CDR1 is LGHNT and CDR2 is FRNRAP. CDR3 length equals 14 residues. Unmatched junction bases numbered 8, after V lost 7 bases and J lost 5 bases. The CDR3 DNA is TGTGCTAGTGCCCAACAGGGGGCCTCAACTGAAGCTTTCTTT. This translates into CASAQQGASTEAFF. Using reference TRBV12-5 and TRBJ1-1 for the parts outside the CDR3, the full variable domain is DARVTQTPRHKVTEMGQEVTMRCQPILGHNTVFWYRQTMMQGLELLAYFRNRAPLDDSGMPKDRFSAEMPDATLATLKIQPSEPRDSAVYFCASAQQGASTEAFFGQGTRLTVV.

This rearrangement joins TRBV28 to TRBJ2-5, with 8 bases aligning to TRBD1. Germline lookup yields CDR1 MDHEN and CDR2 SYDVKM. With 4 bases clipped from V and 2 bases from J, the junction kept 6 bases outside the gene matches. This CDR3 has 15 residues. The CDR3 sequence is CASSSAGTGQETQYF. The DNA for the CDR3 is TGTGCCAGCAGTTCCGCCGGGACAGGTCAAGAGACCCAGTACTTC.

This clone was recorded a few times. The chain joins TRBV6-5 to TRBJ1-4, with D uncertain. The V end was cut by 7 bases, the J end by 7 bases, with 13 bases between. The CDR3 has 13 residues. Germline V gene lookup returns CDR1 MNHEY and CDR2 SVGAGI. CDR3 DNA: TGTGCCAGCATGGAGGGAAACGGTGAAAAACTGTTTTTT. The encoded protein is CASMEGNGEKLFF.

The chain employs TRBV2 and TRBJ1-5; perhaps TRBD1 as D (5 bases). The CDR3 covers 15 residues. In germline, CDR1 is SNHLY, CDR2 FYNNEI. The V end lost 3 bases, the J end lost 2 bases, and 11 bases lay between the germline ends. The CDR3 sequence is CASSEGQGGNQPQHF. The CDR3 DNA reads as TGTGCCAGCAGTGAGGGGCAGGGCGGCAATCAGCCCCAGCATTTT.

In its sample, this clone was seen a few times. V and J are TRBV7-6 and TRBJ2-2; TRBD1 might be the D (6 bases). The CDR3 is 14 amino acids. CDR1 is SGHVS, CDR2 FNYEAQ, per germline. V was trimmed by 4 bases and J by 3 bases, leaving 9 bases between them. In DNA, the CDR3 is TGTGCCAGCAGCTCTACAGGGTACACCGGGGAGCTGTTTTTT. Protein: CASSSTGYTGELFF.

In this sample, this clone turned up once. The chain uses TRBV9 and TRBJ2-2; TRBD2 matches 9 bases. The germline V gene has CDR1 SGDLS and CDR2 YYNGEE. The CDR3 extends over 17 amino acids. V lost 3 bases and J lost 5; bases outside the gene matches: 11. For the CDR3, the DNA is TGTGCCAGCAGCGGCCCCCGGCGGGGGGGCCGAACCGGGGAGCTGTTTTTT. This gives the protein CASSGPRRGGRTGELFF.

V gene TRBV15 combines with J gene TRBJ1-4; D gene ambiguous. In germline, CDR1 is LNHNV, CDR2 YYDKDF (reference sequence). Trimming shortened V by 5 bases and J by 8 bases, and 21 bases separated the two germline ends. The CDR3 is 16 residues long. The CDR3 loop is CATSRGLAAQREKLFF. DNA for the CDR3: TGTGCCACCAGCCGCGGATTGGCAGCCCAGCGGGAAAAACTGTTTTTT.

This clone appeared a single time. The V call is TRBV19, the J call TRBJ1-1, with 9 bases aligning to TRBD1. The germline CDR1 and CDR2 sequences are LNHDA and SQIVND (reference sequence). CDR3 length: 13 amino acids. V shed 9 bases and J 2 bases; nucleotides not matched to a gene: 4. DNA of the CDR3: TGTGCCAGCCGGGGACAGGGAAACACTGAAGCTTTCTTT. Amino acids: CASRGQGNTEAFF.

V and J are TRBV7-2 and TRBJ2-3, with no clear D. Germline V gene lookup returns CDR1 SGHTA and CDR2 FQGNSA. Trimming removed 2 bases at V and 0 bases at J, with 6 bases between. The CDR3 is 14 residues long. CDR3 coding DNA: TGTGCCAGCAGCTTATACAGCAGCACAGATACGCAGTATTTT. Encoded protein: CASSLYSSTDTQYF.

This chain connects TRBV6-5 to TRBJ2-3, with TRBD2 as a possible D gene (7 bases). Per germline, CDR1 MNHEY and CDR2 SVGAGI. The CDR3 is 15 amino acids. Trimming cost V 2 bases and J 2 bases, with 11 bases left between them. CDR3 in amino acids: CASSYEGGFTDTQYF. The CDR3 bases are TGTGCCAGCAGTTACGAGGGGGGGTTCACAGATACGCAGTATTTT.

The CDR3 reads CATTGSGGTDTQYF. The CDR3 DNA follows: TGTGCCACCACTGGTAGCGGAGGCACAGATACGCAGTATTTT. The chain has TRBV15 and TRBJ2-3, with D perhaps TRBD2 (6 bases). Between the trimmed V and J ends, which lost 7 bases and 1 base, there was a span of 12 bases. The germline V gene has CDR1 LNHNV and CDR2 YYDKDF (reference sequence). The length of the CDR3 is 14 residues.

The chain couples TRBV7-6 to TRBJ1-2; D possibly corresponds to TRBD1 (5 bases). The ends were cut back, 2 bases at V and 5 bases at J, with 12 bases in the middle. CDR1 and CDR2 from the germline V gene are SGHVS and FNYEAQ. The CDR3 covers 14 residues. CDR3 protein: CASSLTDSGYGYTF. For the CDR3, the DNA is TGTGCCAGCAGCTTAACCGACAGCGGGTATGGCTACACCTTC.